The 7 T cell receptor beta chains below come from one sample, sequenced in a study of blood T cell repertoires in COVID-19. Some clones are missing from TCRdb's copy, which holds only in-frame ones; the method was immunoSEQ multiplex PCR. This sample has fewer than 300,000 clones, with about nine tenths found just once. The sequenced material came from peripheral blood. These receptors were collected from a man in his forties who had recovered from COVID-19.

The genes are TRBV7-9 and TRBJ1-2, with D tentatively TRBD1 (6 bases). This CDR3 has 11 amino acids. The V gene lost 2 bases and the J gene lost 8 bases, with 6 bases spanning the gap. Germline V gives CDR1 SEHNR, CDR2 FQNEAQ (reference sequence). The CDR3 coding sequence is TGTGCCAGCAGCTTACAGGGGGGCTACACCTTC. It translates to CASSLQGGYTF.

The chain links TRBV7-8 to TRBJ1-3; no reliable D call. Trimming removed 5 bases from V and 4 bases from J, with 18 bases in between. The CDR3 runs 16 residues. In germline, CDR1 is SGHVS, CDR2 FQNEAQ. CDR3 DNA sequence: TGTGCCAGCAGCCCTCCCCCCAGGTTGGCCGGAAACACCATATATTTT. Encoded protein: CASSPPPRLAGNTIYF.

This rearrangement joins TRBV4-3 to TRBJ2-7; 10 nucleotides match TRBD1. Germline lookup yields CDR1 LGHNA and CDR2 YSLEER. This CDR3 is 15 amino acids long. J lost 2 bases, V lost 3 bases, and 4 bases had no gene match. The CDR3: CASSQTGTGAYEQYF. The CDR3 DNA reads as TGCGCCAGCAGCCAGACCGGGACAGGGGCCTACGAGCAGTACTTC.

This rearrangement joins TRBV6-5 to TRBJ2-1, with a tentative D call TRBD2 (5 bases). V was trimmed by 6 bases and J by 6 bases, leaving 6 bases between them. CDR3 length equals 11 residues. CDR1 is MNHEY, CDR2 SVGAGI, per germline. DNA for the CDR3: TGTGCCAGCAGGGGAGCCAATGAGCAGTTCTTC. Its translation: CASRGANEQFF.

The chain carries TRBV11-2 and TRBJ2-5; TRBD2 matches 9 bases. V was pared by 5 bases and J by 5 bases, with 9 bases of the junction left unmatched. The germline gives CDR1 SGHAT, CDR2 FQNNGV. The CDR3 is 15 residues long. The CDR3 nucleotides read TGTGCCAGCAGCGTTCTAGCGGGGCCGGGGGAGACCCAGTACTTC. It encodes CASSVLAGPGETQYF.

The CDR3 DNA reads TGTGCCAGCAGTTTCAGCGGGGGGTCCGGGGAGCTGTTTTTT. Translated: CASSFSGGSGELFF. This chain connects TRBV2 to TRBJ2-2, with TRBD2 matching over 9 bases. This CDR3 spans 14 amino acids. V gave up 5 bases and J gave up 6 bases; unmatched junction bases: 4. Germline-derived CDR1 and CDR2 are SNHLY and FYNNEI.

The V gene is TRBV19, the J gene TRBJ1-1; tentative D call: TRBD1 (5 bases). Germline CDR1 reads LNHDA; CDR2 reads SQIVND (reference sequence). The CDR3 is 16 amino acids. V lost 7 bases and J 6 bases, leaving 24 bases between the germline ends. The CDR3 region has the DNA TGTGCCAGTAACGACAAACGACGGGGGGATAAGGCTGAAGCTTTCTTT. Amino acid sequence: CASNDKRRGDKAEAFF.